These 5 T cell receptor beta chains came from one sample sequenced in a study of T cells in Graves' hyperthyroidism and ophthalmopathy (dated by TCRdb to the late 2010s). Libraries were constructed by multiplex PCR. The instrument was an Illumina HiSeq 2000. Amplification of TCR beta CDR3 regions was carried out from RNA transcripts. The TCR CDR3 was subjected to a first round of RT-PCR using the HTBI primer set and the Qiagen OneStep RT-PCR kit. Clones were called with MiXCR by TCRdb after fastp trimmed the public reads at Q25, and only in-frame beta chains were retained. Every distinct CDR3 protein forms one entry, paired with its most common genes and DNA. In all, the sample holds hundreds of thousands of distinct CDR3 sequences, and less than 15% of those were seen once. The ten largest clones represent 10% to 13% of the sample. Sequences were obtained from blood. These receptors originate from a woman aged 18-29 years with Graves' hyperthyroidism.

Only a few counts were recorded for this clonotype. A much more abundant neighbour one base away suggests this may be a read error. The V and J genes are TRBV7-3 and TRBJ1-1, with 9 bases identical to TRBD1. The junction had 15 bases not matched to a gene; V was cut back by 5 bases and J by 2 bases. Germline V gives CDR1 SGHTA, CDR2 FQGTGA. This CDR3 is 18 amino acids long. This CDR3 reads CASSAEGTGWEVNTEAFF. The CDR3 coding sequence is TGTGCCAGCAGCGCCGAGGGGACAGGGTGGGAAGTTAACACTGAAGCTTTCTTT.

The CDR3 DNA follows: TGTGCCAGCAGCTTAGCGGGGACAGGCGGAATGACAGCCCAGCATTTT. As protein: CASSLAGTGGMTAQHF. The chain links TRBV7-2 to TRBJ1-5; 8 bases are a match to TRBD1. J was trimmed by 11 bases and V by 0 bases; bases with no gene match: 12. The CDR3 consists of 16 residues. The germline CDR1 and CDR2 sequences are SGHTA and FQGNSA. The full variable domain, rest sourced from reference TRBV7-2 and TRBJ1-5, is GAGVSQSPSNKVTEKGKDVELRCDPISGHTALYWYRQSLGQGLEFLIYFQGNSAPDKSGLPSDRFSAERTGGSVSTLTIQRTQQEDSAVYLCASSLAGTGGMTAQHFGDGTRLSIL.

This clonotype showed up many times. This chain links TRBV7-2 with TRBJ2-3, with D hard to call. From germline, CDR1 is SGHTA and CDR2 FQGNSA. This CDR3 spans 18 amino acids. The ends were cut back, 3 bases at V and 4 bases at J, with 23 bases in the middle. The CDR3 spells CASSLYLVTASVPDTQYF. The DNA for the CDR3 is TGTGCCAGCAGCTTGTACCTCGTCACAGCCTCGGTCCCAGATACGCAGTATTTT.

V is TRBV30 and J is TRBJ2-2; the match to TRBD2 covers 8 bases. The CDR3 extends over 16 amino acids. Germline loops: CDR1 GTSNPN, CDR2 SVGIG (reference sequence). CDR3 DNA sequence: TGTGCTCGGAGGCGTAGCGGGACGCCGGGAACCGGGGAGCTGTTTTTT. Protein product: CARRRSGTPGTGELFF.

This clonotype was recorded at least ten times. The chain is built from TRBV28 and TRBJ2-3; possibly TRBD2 for D (6 bases). Deletions cut 6 bases from V and 2 bases from J, with 12 bases between. Germline CDR1 reads MDHEN; CDR2 reads SYDVKM. The CDR3 has 14 amino acids. For the CDR3, the DNA is TGTGCCAGCAGGCCGACTAGGACCACAGATACGCAGTATTTT. Translation gives CASRPTRTTDTQYF.